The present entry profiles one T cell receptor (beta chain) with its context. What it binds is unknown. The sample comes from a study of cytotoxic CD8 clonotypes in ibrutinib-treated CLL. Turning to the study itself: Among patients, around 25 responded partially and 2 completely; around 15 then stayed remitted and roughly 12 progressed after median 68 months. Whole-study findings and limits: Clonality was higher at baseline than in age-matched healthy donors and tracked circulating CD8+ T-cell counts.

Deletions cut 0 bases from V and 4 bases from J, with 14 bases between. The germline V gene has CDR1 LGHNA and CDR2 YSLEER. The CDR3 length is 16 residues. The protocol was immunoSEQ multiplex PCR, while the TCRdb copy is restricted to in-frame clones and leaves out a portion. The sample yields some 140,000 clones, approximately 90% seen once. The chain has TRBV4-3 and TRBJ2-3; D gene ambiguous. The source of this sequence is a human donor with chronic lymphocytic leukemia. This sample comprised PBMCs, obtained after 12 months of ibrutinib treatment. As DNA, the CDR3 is TGCGCCAGCAGCCAAGATCAGGCCCCCGGGTCAGATACGCAGTATTTT. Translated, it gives CASSQDQAPGSDTQYF.